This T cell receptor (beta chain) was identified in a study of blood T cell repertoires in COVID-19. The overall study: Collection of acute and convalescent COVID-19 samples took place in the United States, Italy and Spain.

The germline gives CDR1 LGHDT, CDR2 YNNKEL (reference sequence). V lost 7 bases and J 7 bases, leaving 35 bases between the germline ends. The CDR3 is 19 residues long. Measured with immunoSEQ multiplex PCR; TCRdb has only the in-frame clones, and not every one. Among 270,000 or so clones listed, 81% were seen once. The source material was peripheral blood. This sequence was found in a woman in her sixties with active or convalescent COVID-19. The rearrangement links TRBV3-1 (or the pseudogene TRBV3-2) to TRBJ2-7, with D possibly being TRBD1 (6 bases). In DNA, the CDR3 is TGTGCCAGCACCTTTTTGGGTTTGGGGTTGGTACAGGGAGTGCAGGAGCAGTACTTC. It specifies CASTFLGLGLVQGVQEQYF.